This passage covers 11 T cell receptor beta chains from one sample sequenced in a study of early T cells in non-severe SARS-CoV-2 infection. MiXCR, applied by TCRdb to the 5' RACE reads, yields one record per CDR3 protein. This repertoire shows around 52,000 distinct CDR3 sequences, 10% to 15% found once; its top ten account for 2.9%. Material for sequencing was whole blood. All receptors come from an adult who was a healthcare worker with PCR-confirmed SARS-CoV-2 infection or an uninfected control (not recorded which).

The CDR3 sequence is CASSLAGAGGETQYF. The CDR3 DNA is TGTGCCAGCAGCTTGGCCGGAGCAGGGGGAGAGACCCAGTACTTC. The gene calls are TRBV5-4 and TRBJ2-5; 7 nucleotides agree with TRBD1. V lost 0 bases, J lost 4 bases, and 6 bases stayed unmatched. Germline-derived CDR1 and CDR2 are SGHNT and YYREEE (reference sequence). The CDR3 loop spans 15 amino acids.

There are many counts of this clonotype. V and J are TRBV5-1 and TRBJ2-7, with 9 bases identical to TRBD2. Looked up from germline, CDR1 is SGHRS and CDR2 is YFSETQ. The CDR3 length is 16 residues. Losses at the gene ends were 4 bases for V and 6 bases for J; bases not matched to a gene: 14. The CDR3 sequence is CASSAAPAGTSSEQYF. CDR3 sequence (DNA): TGCGCCAGCAGCGCCGCGCCTGCCGGGACTAGCTCCGAGCAGTACTTC. Together with reference TRBV5-1 and TRBJ2-7, the CDR3 gives the full variable domain: KAGVTQTPRYLIKTRGQQVTLSCSPISGHRSVSWYQQTPGQGLQFLFEYFSETQRNKGNFPGRFSGRQFSNSRSEMNVSTLELGDSALYLCASSAAPAGTSSEQYFGPGTRLTVT.

The chain carries TRBV3-1 and TRBJ2-7; D possibly uses TRBD1 or TRBD2 (5 bases each). The CDR3 length is 13 residues. V was shortened by 4 bases and J by 3 bases, with 10 bases between the two germline ends. Per germline, CDR1 LGHDT and CDR2 YNNKEL (reference sequence). The CDR3: CASSRGADYEQYF. The CDR3 DNA follows: TGTGCCAGCAGCCGAGGGGCCGACTACGAGCAGTACTTC.

The chain is built from TRBV28 and TRBJ1-1, with D tentatively TRBD1 (6 bases). The CDR3 spans 14 residues. CDR1 is MDHEN and CDR2 is SYDVKM in the germline V gene. Trimming cost V 5 bases and J 4 bases, with 14 bases left between them. CDR3 sequence: CASSLTGYGTEAFF. The CDR3, as DNA: TGTGCCAGCAGTCTCACAGGGTATGGCACTGAAGCTTTCTTT. Together with reference TRBV28 and TRBJ1-1, the CDR3 gives the full variable domain: DVKVTQSSRYLVKRTGEKVFLECVQDMDHENMFWYRQDPGLGLRLIYFSYDVKMKEKGDIPEGYSVSREKKERFSLILESASTNQTSMYLCASSLTGYGTEAFFGQGTRLTVV.

This rearrangement joins TRBV10-3 to TRBJ2-3, with D possibly being TRBD2 (6 bases). V lost 2 bases and J 0 bases, leaving 21 bases between the germline ends. Germline-derived CDR1 and CDR2 are ENHRY and SYGVKD. This CDR3 spans 19 amino acids. In nucleotides, the CDR3 is TGTGCCATCAGTGAGCTGCTCGGGCGGGGCTCTTCTAGCACAGATACGCAGTATTTT. Its translation is CAISELLGRGSSSTDTQYF.

This clonotype was seen only a few times. The rearrangement links TRBV27 to TRBJ1-4, with D possibly matching TRBD1 (6 bases). V lost 2 bases, J lost 6 bases, and 13 bases lay in between. CDR1 and CDR2 (germline): MNHEY, SMNVEV (reference sequence). The CDR3 sequence is 15 residues long. This CDR3 reads CASSLGAGVDEKLFF. CDR3 sequence (DNA): TGTGCCAGCAGTTTAGGAGCAGGGGTCGATGAAAAACTGTTTTTT.

This clonotype was found a few times. The chain has TRBV14 and TRBJ1-6; perhaps TRBD1 as D (5 bases). The CDR3 loop spans 16 amino acids. V lost 0 bases to trimming and J lost 9 bases, with 15 bases between them. Germline V gene data show CDR1 as SGHDN and CDR2 as FVKESK. CDR3 bases: TGTGCCAGCAGCCAAGAGGTCGGCAGGGTGGCTTCACCCCTCCACTTT. It translates to CASSQEVGRVASPLHF.

The rearrangement links TRBV7-3 to TRBJ1-2; tentatively, D is TRBD1 (6 bases). In germline, CDR1 is SGHTA, CDR2 FQGTGA. Trimming removed 3 bases at V and 8 bases at J, with 19 bases between. This CDR3 has 15 amino acids. The CDR3 coding sequence is TGTGCCAGCAGCTTTGATGGCCGTACAGGGAGCGGCTACACCTTC. Its translation: CASSFDGRTGSGYTF.

Of note for this clonotype: A read error may be the cause here, since a much bigger clone is one base away. V is TRBV29-1 and J is TRBJ2-7; possible D gene TRBD1, 5 bases. Trimming took 7 bases from V and 7 from J, leaving 20 bases between them. The CDR3 length is 13 residues. Germline CDR1 reads SQVTM; CDR2 reads ANQGSEA. The CDR3 loop is CSGPIGGQGEQYF. The CDR3 region has the DNA TGCAGCGGGCCTATTGGTGGGCAGGGTGAGCAGTACTTC.

This clonotype was picked up a small number of times. The gene calls are TRBV7-2 and TRBJ2-3; D ambiguous. Germline CDR1 reads SGHTA; CDR2 reads FQGNSA. Trimming pared 5 bases from V and 6 bases from J, leaving 6 bases between. The CDR3 has 11 amino acids. The CDR3 DNA is TGTGCCAGCAGCCAGCAGGATACGCAGTATTTT. Translated, it gives CASSQQDTQYF. The entire variable domain, with the rest obtained from reference TRBV7-2 and TRBJ2-3, is as follows: GAGVSQSPSNKVTEKGKDVELRCDPISGHTALYWYRQSLGQGLEFLIYFQGNSAPDKSGLPSDRFSAERTGGSVSTLTIQRTQQEDSAVYLCASSQQDTQYFGPGTRLTVL.

This clonotype was detected only a few times. The V call is TRBV7-6, the J call TRBJ2-2; 9 positions match TRBD1. In germline, CDR1 is SGHVS, CDR2 FNYEAQ. Losses at the gene ends were 1 base for V and 5 bases for J; bases not matched to a gene: 2. There are 15 residues in the CDR3. CDR3 sequence reads: CASSLGDRATGELFF. The CDR3 DNA reads as TGTGCCAGCAGCTTAGGGGACAGGGCGACCGGGGAGCTGTTTTTT. The variable domain in full, with the rest retrieved from reference TRBV7-6 and TRBJ2-2, is GAGVSQSPRYKVTKRGQDVALRCDPISGHVSLYWYRQALGQGPEFLTYFNYEAQQDKSGLPNDRFSAERPEGSISTLTIQRTEQRDSAMYRCASSLGDRATGELFFGEGSRLTVL.